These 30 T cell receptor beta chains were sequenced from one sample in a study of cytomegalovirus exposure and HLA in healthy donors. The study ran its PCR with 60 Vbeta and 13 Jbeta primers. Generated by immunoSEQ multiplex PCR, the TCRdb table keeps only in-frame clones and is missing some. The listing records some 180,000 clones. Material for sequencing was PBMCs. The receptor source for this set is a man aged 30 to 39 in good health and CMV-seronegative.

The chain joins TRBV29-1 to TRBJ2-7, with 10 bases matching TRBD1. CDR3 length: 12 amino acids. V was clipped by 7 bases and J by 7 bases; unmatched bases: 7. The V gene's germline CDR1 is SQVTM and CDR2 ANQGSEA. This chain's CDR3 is CSAGQGFWEQYF. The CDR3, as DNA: TGCAGCGCGGGACAGGGGTTCTGGGAGCAGTACTTC.

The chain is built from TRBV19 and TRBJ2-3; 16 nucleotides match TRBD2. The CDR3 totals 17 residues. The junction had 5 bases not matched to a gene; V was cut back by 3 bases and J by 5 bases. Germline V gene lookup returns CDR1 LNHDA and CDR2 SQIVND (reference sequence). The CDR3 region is CASSIGTSGGAVDTQYF. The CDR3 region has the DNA TGTGCCAGTAGTATCGGGACTAGCGGGGGGGCTGTAGATACGCAGTATTTT.

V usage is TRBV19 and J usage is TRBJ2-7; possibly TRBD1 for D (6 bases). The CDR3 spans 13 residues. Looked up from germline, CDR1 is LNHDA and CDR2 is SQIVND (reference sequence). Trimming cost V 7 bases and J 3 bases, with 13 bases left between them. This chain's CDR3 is CASTVTGGYEQYF. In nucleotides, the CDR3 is TGTGCCAGTACGGTGACAGGCGGCTACGAGCAGTACTTC.

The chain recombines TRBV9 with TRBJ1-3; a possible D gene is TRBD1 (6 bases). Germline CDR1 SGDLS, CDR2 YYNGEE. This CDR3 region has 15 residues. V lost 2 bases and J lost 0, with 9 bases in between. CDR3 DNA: TGTGCCAGCAGCGTGGGGGCCCTCTCTGGAAACACCATATATTTT. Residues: CASSVGALSGNTIYF.

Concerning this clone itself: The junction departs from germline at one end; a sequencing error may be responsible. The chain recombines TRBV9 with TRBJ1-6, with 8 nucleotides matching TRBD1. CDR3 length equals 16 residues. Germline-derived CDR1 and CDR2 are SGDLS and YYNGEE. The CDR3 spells CASNVVGRGQSSPLHF. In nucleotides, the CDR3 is TGTGCCAGCAACGTAGTCGGCAGGGGGCAAAGTTCACCCCTCCACTTT.

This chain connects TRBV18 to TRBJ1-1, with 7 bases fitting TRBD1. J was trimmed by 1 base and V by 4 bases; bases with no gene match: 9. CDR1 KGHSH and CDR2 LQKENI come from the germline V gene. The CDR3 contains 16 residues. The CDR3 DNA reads TGTGCCAGCTCACACGTCAGGGGGTCCAGGAACACTGAAGCTTTCTTT. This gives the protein CASSHVRGSRNTEAFF.

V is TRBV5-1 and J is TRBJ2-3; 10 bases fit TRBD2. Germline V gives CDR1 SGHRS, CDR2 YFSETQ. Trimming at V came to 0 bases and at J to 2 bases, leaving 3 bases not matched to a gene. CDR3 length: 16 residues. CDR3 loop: CASSLGTSGNTDTQYF. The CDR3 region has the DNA TGCGCCAGCAGCTTGGGGACTAGCGGAAACACAGATACGCAGTATTTT.

The CDR3 here is CASSPPGSTDTQYF. CDR3 coding DNA: TGTGCCAGCTCACCACCGGGCAGCACAGATACGCAGTATTTT. V and J are TRBV18 and TRBJ2-3, with D unresolved. The CDR3 runs 14 residues. CDR1 is KGHSH and CDR2 is LQKENI in the germline V gene. Trimming removed 0 bases at V and 0 bases at J, with 4 bases between.

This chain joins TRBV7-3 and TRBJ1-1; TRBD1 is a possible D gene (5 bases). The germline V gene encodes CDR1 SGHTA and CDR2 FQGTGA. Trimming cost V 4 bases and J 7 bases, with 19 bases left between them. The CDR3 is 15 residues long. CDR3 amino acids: CASSSGGFGGNEAFF. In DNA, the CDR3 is TGTGCCAGCAGCTCCGGGGGGTTTGGGGGTAATGAAGCTTTCTTT.

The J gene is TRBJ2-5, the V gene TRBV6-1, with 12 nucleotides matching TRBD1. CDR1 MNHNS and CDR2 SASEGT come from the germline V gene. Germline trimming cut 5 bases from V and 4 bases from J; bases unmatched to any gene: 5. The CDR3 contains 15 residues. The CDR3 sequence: CASSPGQGAGETQYF. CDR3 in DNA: TGTGCCAGCAGTCCGGGACAGGGGGCAGGAGAGACCCAGTACTTC.

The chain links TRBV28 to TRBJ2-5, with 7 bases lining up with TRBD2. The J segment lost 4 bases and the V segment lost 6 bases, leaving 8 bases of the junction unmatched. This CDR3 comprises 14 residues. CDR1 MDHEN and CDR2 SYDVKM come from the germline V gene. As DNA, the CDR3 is TGTGCCAGCAGCGCGGCCACGGGGGGAGAGACCCAGTACTTC. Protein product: CASSAATGGETQYF.

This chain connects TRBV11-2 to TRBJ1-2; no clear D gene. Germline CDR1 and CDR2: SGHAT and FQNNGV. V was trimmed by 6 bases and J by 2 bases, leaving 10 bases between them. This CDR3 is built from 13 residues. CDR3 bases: TGTGCCAGCAGTTCAGGCGGGAACTATGGCTACACCTTC. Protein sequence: CASSSGGNYGYTF.

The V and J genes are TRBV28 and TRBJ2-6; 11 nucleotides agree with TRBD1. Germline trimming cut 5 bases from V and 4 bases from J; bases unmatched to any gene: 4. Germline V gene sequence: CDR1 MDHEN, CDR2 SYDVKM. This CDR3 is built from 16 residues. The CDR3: CASSGQGAGGANVLTF. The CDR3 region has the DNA TGTGCCAGCAGTGGACAGGGGGCGGGAGGGGCCAACGTCCTGACTTTC.

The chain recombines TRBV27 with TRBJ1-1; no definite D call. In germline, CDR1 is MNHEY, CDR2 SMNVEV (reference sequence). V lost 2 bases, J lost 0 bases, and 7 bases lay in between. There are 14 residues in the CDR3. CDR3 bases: TGTGCCAGCAGTTTAGCCGGGATGAACACTGAAGCTTTCTTT. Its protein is CASSLAGMNTEAFF.

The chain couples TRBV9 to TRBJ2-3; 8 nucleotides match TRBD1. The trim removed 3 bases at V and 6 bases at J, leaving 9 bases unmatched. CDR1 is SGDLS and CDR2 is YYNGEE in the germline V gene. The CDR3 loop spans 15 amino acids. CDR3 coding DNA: TGTGCCAGCAGCGCGACAGGGGCACTCCCGGATACGCAGTATTTT. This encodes CASSATGALPDTQYF.

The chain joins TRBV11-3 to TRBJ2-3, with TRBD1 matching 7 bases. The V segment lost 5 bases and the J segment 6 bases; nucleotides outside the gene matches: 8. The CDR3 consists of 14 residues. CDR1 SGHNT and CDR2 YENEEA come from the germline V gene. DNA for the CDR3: TGTGCCAGCAGCACCCGGACAGGTCTGGATACGCAGTATTTT. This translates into CASSTRTGLDTQYF.

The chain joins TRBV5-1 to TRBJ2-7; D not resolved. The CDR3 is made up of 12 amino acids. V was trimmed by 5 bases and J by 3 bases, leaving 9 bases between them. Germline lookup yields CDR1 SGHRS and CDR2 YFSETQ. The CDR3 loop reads CASSDGVYEQYF. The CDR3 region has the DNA TGCGCCAGCAGTGACGGAGTCTACGAGCAGTACTTC.

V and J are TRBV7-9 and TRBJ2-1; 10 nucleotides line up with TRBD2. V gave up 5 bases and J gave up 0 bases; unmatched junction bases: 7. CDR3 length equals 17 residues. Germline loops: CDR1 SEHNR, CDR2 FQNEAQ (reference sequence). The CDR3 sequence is CASSPDSSGSSYNEQFF. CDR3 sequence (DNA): TGTGCCAGCAGCCCCGATTCTAGCGGGAGCTCCTACAATGAGCAGTTCTTC.

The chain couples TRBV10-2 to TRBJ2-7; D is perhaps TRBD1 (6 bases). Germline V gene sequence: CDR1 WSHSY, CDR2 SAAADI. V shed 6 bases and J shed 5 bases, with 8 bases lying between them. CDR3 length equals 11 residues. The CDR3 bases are TGCGCCAGCAGCCACAGGGACGAGCAGTACTTC. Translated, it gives CASSHRDEQYF.

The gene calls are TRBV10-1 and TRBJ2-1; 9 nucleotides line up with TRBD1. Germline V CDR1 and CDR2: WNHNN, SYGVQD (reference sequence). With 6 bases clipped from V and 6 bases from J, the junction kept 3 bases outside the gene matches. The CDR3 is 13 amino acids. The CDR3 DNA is TGCGCCAGCAGCCAGACAGGGGGCAATGAGCAGTTCTTC. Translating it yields CASSQTGGNEQFF.

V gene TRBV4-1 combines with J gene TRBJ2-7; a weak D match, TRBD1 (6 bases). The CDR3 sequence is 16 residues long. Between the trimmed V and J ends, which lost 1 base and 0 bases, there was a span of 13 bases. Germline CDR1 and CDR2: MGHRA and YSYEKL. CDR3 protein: CASSQGTRGNSYEQYF. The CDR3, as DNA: TGCGCCAGCAGCCAAGGAACCAGGGGAAACTCCTACGAGCAGTACTTC.

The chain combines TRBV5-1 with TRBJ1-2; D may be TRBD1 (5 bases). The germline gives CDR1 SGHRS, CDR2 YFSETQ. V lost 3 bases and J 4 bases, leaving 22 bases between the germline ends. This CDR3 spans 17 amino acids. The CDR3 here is CASSSTTTPGHIYGYTF. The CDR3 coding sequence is TGCGCCAGCAGCTCGACAACCACACCCGGACACATCTATGGCTACACCTTC. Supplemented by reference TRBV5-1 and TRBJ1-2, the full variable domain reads KAGVTQTPRYLIKTRGQQVTLSCSPISGHRSVSWYQQTPGQGLQFLFEYFSETQRNKGNFPGRFSGRQFSNSRSEMNVSTLELGDSALYLCASSSTTTPGHIYGYTFGSGTRLTVV.

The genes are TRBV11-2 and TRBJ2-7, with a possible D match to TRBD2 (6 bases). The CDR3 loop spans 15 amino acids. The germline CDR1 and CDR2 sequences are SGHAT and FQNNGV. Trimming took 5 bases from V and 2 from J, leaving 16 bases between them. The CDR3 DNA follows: TGTGCCAGCAGCCCCTCTGGGACTGGCCCCTACGAGCAGTACTTC. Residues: CASSPSGTGPYEQYF.

CDR3 residues: CASSPSGVVGGWGYTF. The DNA of the CDR3 is TGTGCCAGCAGCCCTTCAGGGGTCGTCGGCGGATGGGGCTACACCTTC. The rearrangement joins TRBV7-9 to TRBJ1-2; TRBD1 is a possible D gene (6 bases). Germline V gene data show CDR1 as SEHNR and CDR2 as FQNEAQ (reference sequence). The CDR3 totals 16 residues. With 5 bases removed from V and 8 bases from J, the gap between germline ends came to 24 bases.

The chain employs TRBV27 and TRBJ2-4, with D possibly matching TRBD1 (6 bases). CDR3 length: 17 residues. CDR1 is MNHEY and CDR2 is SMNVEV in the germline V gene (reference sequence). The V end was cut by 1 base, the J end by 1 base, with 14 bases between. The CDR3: CASSLYWGPGAKNIQYF. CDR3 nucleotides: TGTGCCAGCAGTTTATATTGGGGGCCGGGCGCCAAAAACATTCAGTACTTC.

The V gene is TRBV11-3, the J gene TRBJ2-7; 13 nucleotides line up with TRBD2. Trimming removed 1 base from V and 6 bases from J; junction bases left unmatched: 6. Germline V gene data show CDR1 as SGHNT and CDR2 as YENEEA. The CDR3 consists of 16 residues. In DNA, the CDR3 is TGTGCCAGCAGCTTAGGTGGACTAGCGGGAGAGGGCGAGCAGTACTTC. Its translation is CASSLGGLAGEGEQYF.

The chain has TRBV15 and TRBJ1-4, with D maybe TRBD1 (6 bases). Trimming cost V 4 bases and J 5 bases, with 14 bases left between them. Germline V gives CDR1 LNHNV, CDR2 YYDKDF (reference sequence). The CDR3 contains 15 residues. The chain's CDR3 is CATSTTTGPNEKLFF. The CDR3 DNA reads TGTGCCACCAGCACCACGACAGGACCCAATGAAAAACTGTTTTTT.

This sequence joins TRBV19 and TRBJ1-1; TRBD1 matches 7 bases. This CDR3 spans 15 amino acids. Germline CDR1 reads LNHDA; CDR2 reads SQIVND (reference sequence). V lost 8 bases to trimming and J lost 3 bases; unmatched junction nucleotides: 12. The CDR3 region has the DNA TGTGCCAGTGGTGGGACGACGACAGGGCACACTGAAGCTTTCTTT. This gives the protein CASGGTTTGHTEAFF. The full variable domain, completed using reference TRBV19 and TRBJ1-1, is DGGITQSPKYLFRKEGQNVTLSCEQNLNHDAMYWYRQDPGQGLRLIYYSQIVNDFQKGDIAEGYSVSREKKESFPLTVTSAQKNPTAFYLCASGGTTTGHTEAFFGQGTRLTVV.

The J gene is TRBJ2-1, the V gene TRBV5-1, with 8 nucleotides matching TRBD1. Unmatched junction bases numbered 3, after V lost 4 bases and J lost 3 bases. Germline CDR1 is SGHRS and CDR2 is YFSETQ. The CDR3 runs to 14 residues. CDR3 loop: CASSRDRSYNEQFF. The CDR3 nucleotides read TGCGCCAGCAGCCGGGACAGGAGCTACAATGAGCAGTTCTTC.

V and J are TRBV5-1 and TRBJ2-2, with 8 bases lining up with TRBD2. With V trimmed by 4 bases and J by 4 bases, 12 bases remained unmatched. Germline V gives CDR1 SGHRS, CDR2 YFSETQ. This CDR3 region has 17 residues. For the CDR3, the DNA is TGCGCCAGCAGCGAACCTAAGACCGGGAGGGTCACCGGGGAGCTGTTTTTT. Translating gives CASSEPKTGRVTGELFF.